Sequencing of this T cell receptor (beta chain) was carried out in a study of blood T cell repertoires in COVID-19. Turning to the study itself: Donors in the United States, Italy and Spain gave samples during acute or convalescent COVID-19.

Trimming cost V 4 bases and J 9 bases; bases outside gene matches: 13. The CDR3 is 15 residues long. Per germline, CDR1 LGHNA and CDR2 YSLEER. Clones were read by immunoSEQ multiplex PCR, and TCRdb kept only the in-frame ones, dropping some. The sample has 150,000 to 200,000 clones; roughly 77% are singletons. The sample taken for sequencing was peripheral blood. This receptor was obtained from a man aged 65-85 years with active or convalescent COVID-19. The chain employs TRBV4-3 and TRBJ2-7, with TRBD1 matching 9 bases. DNA for the CDR3: TGCGCCAGCAGCCCGGACCCGGGACAGGGACGATGGCAGTACTTC. Residues: CASSPDPGQGRWQYF.